The 20 T cell receptor beta chains given below trace back to one sample, sequenced in a study of blood T cell repertoires in COVID-19. Assay: immunoSEQ multiplex PCR; the TCRdb copy retains only in-frame clones and omits some. The sample carries 120,000 to 150,000 clones, 88% recorded once. Material for sequencing was peripheral blood. These receptors were collected from a human donor in a cohort sampled during active COVID-19.

This chain uses TRBV11-2 with TRBJ1-2, with 10 bases lining up with TRBD1. Germline CDR1 and CDR2: SGHAT and FQNNGV. V lost 5 bases and J lost 6; bases outside the gene matches: 6. CDR3 length equals 14 residues. For the CDR3, the DNA is TGTGCCAGCAGCCGAACCGGGACAGGGGATGGCTACACCTTC. Its translation is CASSRTGTGDGYTF.

The count of this clone is one. The V call is TRBV5-6, the J call TRBJ2-5; D gene unclear. Germline CDR1 is SGHDT and CDR2 is YYEEEE. This CDR3 contains 16 residues. With 3 bases removed from V and 5 bases from J, the gap between germline ends came to 20 bases. CDR3 nucleotides: TGTGCCAGCAGCTCTGCCCCGACACTTACCTGGGAGACCCAGTACTTC. Amino acid sequence: CASSSAPTLTWETQYF.

The rearrangement joins TRBV18 to TRBJ2-3, with 8 bases lining up with TRBD1. CDR1 and CDR2 from the germline V gene are KGHSH and LQKENI. V shed 2 bases, J shed 6 bases, and the junction held 4 bases outside the gene matches. CDR3 length: 14 residues. The CDR3 reads CASSPTGGLDTQYF. The DNA of the CDR3 is TGTGCCAGCTCACCAACAGGGGGTCTGGATACGCAGTATTTT.

The rearrangement joins TRBV5-5 to TRBJ2-6; a possible D gene is TRBD1 (5 bases). CDR1 and CDR2 from the germline V gene are SGHKS and YYEKEE (reference sequence). Trimming took off 1 base at V and 7 bases at J, with 12 bases between the two ends. The CDR3 runs to 15 residues. CDR3 nucleotide sequence: TGTGCCAGCAGCTTGTTAGGGGCGGAAGCCAACGTCCTGACTTTC. Protein: CASSLLGAEANVLTF. The variable domain in full, completed from reference TRBV5-5 and TRBJ2-6, reads DAGVTQSPTHLIKTRGQQVTLRCSPISGHKSVSWYQQVLGQGPQFIFQYYEKEERGRGNFPDRFSARQFPNYSSELNVNALLLGDSALYLCASSLLGAEANVLTFGAGSRLTVL.

The chain links TRBV27 to TRBJ1-5; TRBD1 might be the D (5 bases). This CDR3 contains 13 residues. The ends were cut back, 6 bases at V and 5 bases at J, with 11 bases in the middle. Germline CDR1 MNHEY, CDR2 SMNVEV (reference sequence). CDR3 DNA: TGTGCCAGCAGGCCCTGGGGCGATCAGCCCCAGCATTTT. Its translation: CASRPWGDQPQHF.

The chain combines TRBV6-5 with TRBJ2-3, with 12 bases matching TRBD2. After removal of 5 bases from V and 6 bases from J, the junction contained 3 bases not matched to a gene. Per germline, CDR1 MNHEY and CDR2 SVGAGI. The CDR3 consists of 14 residues. CDR3 protein: CASSRTSGEDTQYF. In DNA form, the CDR3 reads TGTGCCAGCAGTAGGACTAGCGGGGAGGATACGCAGTATTTT.

With respect to this clone: This CDR3 is also generated by other DNA sequences in the sample. The chain is built from TRBV6-6 and TRBJ1-1; the match to TRBD1 covers 8 bases. Germline assignment: CDR1 MNHNY and CDR2 SVGAGI (reference sequence). The V segment lost 2 bases and the J segment 1 base; nucleotides outside the gene matches: 3. CDR3 length equals 15 residues. The CDR3 nucleotides are TGTGCCAGCAGTTACCCAGGACAGGGGAACACTGAAGCTTTCTTT. It translates to CASSYPGQGNTEAFF.

J is TRBJ1-1 and V is TRBV6-5; D is uncertain. Germline loops: CDR1 MNHEY, CDR2 SVGAGI. The CDR3 has 16 amino acids. V lost 0 bases, J lost 1 base, and 12 bases lay in between. In nucleotides, the CDR3 is TGTGCCAGCAGTTACTCTCGGTGGCAGGCGAACACTGAAGCTTTCTTT. It encodes CASSYSRWQANTEAFF.

The genes are TRBV6-5 and TRBJ2-7, with TRBD2 matching 7 bases. This CDR3 has 13 residues. Germline loops: CDR1 MNHEY, CDR2 SVGAGI. Trimming removed 2 bases from V and 6 bases from J; junction bases left unmatched: 4. Here the CDR3 DNA reads TGTGCCAGCAGTTACGGGAGGGACTTCGAGCAGTACTTC. Residues: CASSYGRDFEQYF.

The chain links TRBV20-1 to TRBJ2-5; TRBD1 agrees at 10 bases. The germline V gene has CDR1 DFQATT and CDR2 SNEGSKA (reference sequence). The CDR3 consists of 15 residues. Trimming removed 3 bases from V and 5 bases from J; junction bases left unmatched: 9. The DNA of the CDR3 is TGCAGTGCTAGTATCCCGGGACAGGGGCGGGAGACCCAGTACTTC. Its protein is CSASIPGQGRETQYF.

The chain couples TRBV19 to TRBJ2-6; perhaps TRBD1 as D (5 bases). Germline values: CDR1 LNHDA, CDR2 SQIVND (reference sequence). Trimming left V 3 bases short and J 0 bases short, with 9 bases between. This CDR3 contains 16 residues. The CDR3 DNA sequence: TGTGCCAGTAGTATCCTTGGGGCCTCTGGGGCCAACGTCCTGACTTTC. The encoded protein is CASSILGASGANVLTF.

CDR3 loop: CASSTAGTSGAKAEKTYNEQFF. DNA for the CDR3: TGTGCCAGCAGTACAGCCGGGACTAGCGGGGCCAAGGCGGAAAAAACCTACAATGAGCAGTTCTTC. The chain uses TRBV27 and TRBJ2-1, with 13 bases fitting TRBD2. Germline V gives CDR1 MNHEY, CDR2 SMNVEV (reference sequence). After removal of 5 bases from V and 2 bases from J, the junction contained 21 bases not matched to a gene. The CDR3 length is 22 residues.

A note on this clone: The identical CDR3 is also encoded by other nucleotide sequences in the sample. The chain is built from TRBV7-2 and TRBJ2-3, with a weak D call TRBD2 (7 bases). Germline CDR1 reads SGHTA; CDR2 reads FQGNSA. The CDR3 runs to 16 residues. V lost 0 bases, J lost 2 bases, and 12 bases lay in between. The CDR3 nucleotides are TGTGCCAGCAGCTTAGCGGGCGGGGGCTCCACAGATACGCAGTATTTT. Translated: CASSLAGGGSTDTQYF.

V usage is TRBV28 and J usage is TRBJ1-6; D not certain. This CDR3 is 15 amino acids long. V dropped 6 bases and J dropped 7 bases, with 16 bases sitting between them. From germline, CDR1 is MDHEN and CDR2 SYDVKM. CDR3 sequence: CASRTSATPNSPLHF. The CDR3 DNA reads TGTGCCAGCAGGACTTCAGCCACCCCAAATTCACCCCTCCACTTT.

The chain combines TRBV28 with TRBJ1-1; no firm D call. The germline V and J ends were trimmed by 5 bases and 10 bases, with 20 bases remaining between them. This CDR3 has 14 residues. Germline CDR1 reads MDHEN; CDR2 reads SYDVKM. CDR3 sequence: CASSPRWAPFGAFF. In DNA, the CDR3 is TGTGCCAGCAGTCCCAGATGGGCTCCCTTTGGAGCTTTCTTT.

The chain couples TRBV4-3 to TRBJ2-7; D may be TRBD1 (5 bases). Trimming removed 0 bases from V and 1 base from J, with 13 bases in between. Looked up from germline, CDR1 is LGHNA and CDR2 is YSLEER. The CDR3 has 16 residues. The DNA of the CDR3 is TGCGCCAGCAGCCAAGATTTAAGGACACTTTCCTACGAGCAGTACTTC. Protein product: CASSQDLRTLSYEQYF.

The gene calls are TRBV10-2 and TRBJ2-5; no firm D call. V was cut by 0 bases and J by 8 bases, with 25 bases left in between. Germline-derived CDR1 and CDR2 are WSHSY and SAAADI. This CDR3 has 18 amino acids. CDR3 nucleotide sequence: TGCGCCAGCAGTGAGTCAATGCGCTTTGACCCGAGGCGGCGTACCCAGTACTTC. The encoded protein is CASSESMRFDPRRRTQYF.

This chain joins TRBV5-1 and TRBJ2-5, with D perhaps TRBD2 (5 bases). Germline assignment: CDR1 SGHRS and CDR2 YFSETQ. Trimming shortened V by 6 bases and J by 5 bases, and 17 bases separated the two germline ends. There are 14 residues in the CDR3. CDR3 DNA: TGCGCCAGCATCCCCCCGGGGATTCGGGAGACCCAGTACTTC. It encodes CASIPPGIRETQYF.

This chain connects TRBV5-1 to TRBJ2-1, with a possible D match to TRBD1 (6 bases). Germline loops: CDR1 SGHRS, CDR2 YFSETQ. The V gene lost 0 bases and the J gene lost 3 bases, with 10 bases spanning the gap. CDR3 length equals 15 residues. In nucleotides, the CDR3 is TGCGCCAGCAGCTTGGACAGGGTGGGCTACAATGAGCAGTTCTTC. It specifies CASSLDRVGYNEQFF.

The chain joins TRBV6-4 to TRBJ2-1; the match to TRBD2 covers 13 bases. V lost 2 bases to trimming and J lost 8 bases; unmatched junction nucleotides: 3. CDR1 and CDR2 from the germline V gene are MRHNA and SNTAGT. The CDR3 has 15 residues. CDR3 DNA: TGTGCCAGCAGTGACGGGACTAGCGGGAACTATGAGCAGTTCTTC. Protein product: CASSDGTSGNYEQFF.